This T cell receptor beta chain was sequenced for a study of regulatory T cells in long-lasting Graves disease. Time point specified: newly diagnosed GD, antithyroid drugs for less than 3 months. Scientists built the TCR library using RNA that was extracted from PBMCs. Library construction for TCR beta used iRepertoire HTBI primers and Arm-PCR of CDR3 regions. TCRdb re-called the multiplex PCR reads through MiXCR, storing one row per CDR3 protein. This sample has about 420,000 distinct CDR3 sequences; roughly 15% occur once, and the top ten carry about a quarter. CDR1 is SQVTM, CDR2 ANQGSEA, per germline. V shed 4 bases and J 5 bases; nucleotides not matched to a gene: 0. There are 11 residues in the CDR3. This clonotype was counted many times. The data were also submitted as part of a second study, on T cells in Graves' hyperthyroidism and ophthalmopathy.

The starting material was peripheral blood mononuclear cells (PBMCs), obtained at new diagnosis, from a patient treated with antithyroid drugs. The clonotype originates from a woman aged 18-35 years with Graves disease. The chain employs TRBV29-1 and TRBJ2-5; 8 bases fit TRBD1. The CDR3 is CSVAGGETQYF. CDR3 in DNA: TGCAGCGTTGCAGGGGGCGAGACCCAGTACTTC.